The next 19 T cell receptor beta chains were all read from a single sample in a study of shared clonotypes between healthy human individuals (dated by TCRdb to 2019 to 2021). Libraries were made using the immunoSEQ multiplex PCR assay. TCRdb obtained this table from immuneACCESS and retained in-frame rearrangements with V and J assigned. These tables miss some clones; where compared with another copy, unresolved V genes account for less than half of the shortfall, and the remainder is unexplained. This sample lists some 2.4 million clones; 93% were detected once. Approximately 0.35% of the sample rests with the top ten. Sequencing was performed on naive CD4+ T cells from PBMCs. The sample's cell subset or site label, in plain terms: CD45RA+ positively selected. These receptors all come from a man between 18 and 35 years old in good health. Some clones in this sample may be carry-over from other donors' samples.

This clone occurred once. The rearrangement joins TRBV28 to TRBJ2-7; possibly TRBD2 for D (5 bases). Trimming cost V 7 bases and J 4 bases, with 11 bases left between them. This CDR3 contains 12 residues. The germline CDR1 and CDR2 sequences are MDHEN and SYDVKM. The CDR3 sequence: CASTNRGYEQYF. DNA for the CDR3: TGTGCCAGCACCAATCGGGGATACGAGCAGTACTTC.

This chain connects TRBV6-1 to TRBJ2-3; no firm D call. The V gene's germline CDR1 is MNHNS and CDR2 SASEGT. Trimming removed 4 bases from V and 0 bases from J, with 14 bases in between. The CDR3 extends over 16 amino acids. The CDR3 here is CASSGDTPISTDTQYF. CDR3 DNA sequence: TGTGCCAGCAGTGGTGATACACCCATTAGCACAGATACGCAGTATTTT.

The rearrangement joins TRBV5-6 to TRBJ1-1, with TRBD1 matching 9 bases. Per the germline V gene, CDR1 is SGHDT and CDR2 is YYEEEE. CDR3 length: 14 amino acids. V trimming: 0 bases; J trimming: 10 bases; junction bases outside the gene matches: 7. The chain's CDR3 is CASSLGTGAFGAFF. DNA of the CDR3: TGTGCCAGCAGCTTGGGGACAGGGGCGTTCGGAGCTTTCTTT.

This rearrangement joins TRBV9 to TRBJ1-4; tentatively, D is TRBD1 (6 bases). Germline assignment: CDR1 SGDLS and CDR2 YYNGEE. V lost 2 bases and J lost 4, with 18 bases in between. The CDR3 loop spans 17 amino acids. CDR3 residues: CASSVQAGGGLNEKLFF. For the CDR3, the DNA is TGTGCCAGCAGCGTCCAGGCGGGGGGCGGGCTTAATGAAAAACTGTTTTTT. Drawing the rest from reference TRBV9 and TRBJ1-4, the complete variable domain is DSGVTQTPKHLITATGQRVTLRCSPRSGDLSVYWYQQSLDQGLQFLIQYYNGEERAKGNILERFSAQQFPDLHSELNLSSLELGDSALYFCASSVQAGGGLNEKLFFGSGTQLSVL.

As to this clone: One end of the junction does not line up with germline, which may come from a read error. As DNA, the CDR3 is TGTGCCAGCAGAGAAGGTCCGGGGTTCGGGAATGAGCAGTTCTTC. It encodes CASREGPGFGNEQFF. The V call is TRBV6-1, the J call TRBJ2-1; the D gene is possibly TRBD2 (5 bases). The CDR3 runs 15 residues. CDR1 MNHNS and CDR2 SASEGT come from the germline V gene.

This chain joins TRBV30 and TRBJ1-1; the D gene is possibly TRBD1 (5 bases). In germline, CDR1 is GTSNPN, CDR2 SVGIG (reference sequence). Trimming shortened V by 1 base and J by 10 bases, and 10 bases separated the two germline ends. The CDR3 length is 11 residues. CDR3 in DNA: TGTGCCTGGAGTGGCGGGGCCGGAGCTTTCTTT. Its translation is CAWSGGAGAFF.

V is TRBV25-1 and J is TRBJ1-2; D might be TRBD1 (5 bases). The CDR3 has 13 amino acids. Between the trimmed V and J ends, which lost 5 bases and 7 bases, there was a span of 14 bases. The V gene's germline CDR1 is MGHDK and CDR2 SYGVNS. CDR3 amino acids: CASSPRPGGGYTF. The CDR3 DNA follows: TGTGCCAGCAGTCCCCGCCCTGGGGGTGGCTACACCTTC.

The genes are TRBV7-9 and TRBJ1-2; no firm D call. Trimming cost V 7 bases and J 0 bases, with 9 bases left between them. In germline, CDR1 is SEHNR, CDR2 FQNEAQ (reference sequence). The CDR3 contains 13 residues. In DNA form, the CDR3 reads TGTGCCAGCACCCCCGCTTCTAACTATGGCTACACCTTC. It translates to CASTPASNYGYTF.

In nucleotides, the CDR3 is TGTGCCAGCAGTCGCAGACTAGGGGGTCACCACGAGCAGTACTTC. This gives the protein CASSRRLGGHHEQYF. This sequence joins TRBV6-5 and TRBJ2-5; D may be TRBD1 or TRBD2 (6 bases each). Gene TRBJ2-7 matches the end of the DNA better, so the J call may be wrong. The germline CDR1 and CDR2 sequences are MNHEY and SVGAGI. The CDR3 consists of 15 residues.

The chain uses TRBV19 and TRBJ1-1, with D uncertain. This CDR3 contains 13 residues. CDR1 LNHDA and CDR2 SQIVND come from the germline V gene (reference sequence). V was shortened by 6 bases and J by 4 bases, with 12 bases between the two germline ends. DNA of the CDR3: TGTGCCAGTAGCCAGGACCTCTCCACTGAAGCTTTCTTT. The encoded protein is CASSQDLSTEAFF.

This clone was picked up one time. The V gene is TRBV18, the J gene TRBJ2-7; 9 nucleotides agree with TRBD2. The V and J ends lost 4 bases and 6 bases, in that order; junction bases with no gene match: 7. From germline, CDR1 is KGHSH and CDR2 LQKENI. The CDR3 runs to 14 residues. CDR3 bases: TGTGCCAGCTCACGGGCTAGCGGGGATTTCGAGCAGTACTTC. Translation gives CASSRASGDFEQYF. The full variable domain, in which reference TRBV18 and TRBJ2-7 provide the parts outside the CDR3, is NAGVMQNPRHLVRRRGQEARLRCSPMKGHSHVYWYRQLPEEGLKFMVYLQKENIIDESGMPKERFSAEFPKEGPSILRIQQVVRGDSAAYFCASSRASGDFEQYFGPGTRLTVT.

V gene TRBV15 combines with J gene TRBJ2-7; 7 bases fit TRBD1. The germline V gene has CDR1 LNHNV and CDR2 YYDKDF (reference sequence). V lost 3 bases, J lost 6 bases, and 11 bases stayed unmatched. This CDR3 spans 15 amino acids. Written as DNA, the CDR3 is TGTGCCACCAGCAGCCGAGAGACAGGGTCCAGCGAGCAGTACTTC. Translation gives CATSSRETGSSEQYF.

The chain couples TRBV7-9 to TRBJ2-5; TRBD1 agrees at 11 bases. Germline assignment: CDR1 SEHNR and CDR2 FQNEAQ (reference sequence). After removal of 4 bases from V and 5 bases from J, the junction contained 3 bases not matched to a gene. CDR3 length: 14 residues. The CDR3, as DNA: TGTGCCAGCAGCTGGACAGGGGGCACGGAGACCCAGTACTTC. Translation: CASSWTGGTETQYF.

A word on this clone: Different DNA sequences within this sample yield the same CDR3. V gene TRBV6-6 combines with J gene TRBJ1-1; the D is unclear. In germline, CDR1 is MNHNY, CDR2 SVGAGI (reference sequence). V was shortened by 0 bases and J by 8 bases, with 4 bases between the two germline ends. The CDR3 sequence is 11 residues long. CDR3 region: CASSYSSEAFF. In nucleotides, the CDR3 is TGTGCCAGCAGTTACTCGTCAGAAGCTTTCTTT.

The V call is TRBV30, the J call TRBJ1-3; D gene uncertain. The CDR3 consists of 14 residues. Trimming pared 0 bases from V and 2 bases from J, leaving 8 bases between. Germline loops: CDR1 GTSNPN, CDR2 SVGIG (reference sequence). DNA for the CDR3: TGTGCCTGGAGTGTACTAGAGACTGGAAACACCATATATTTT. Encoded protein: CAWSVLETGNTIYF.

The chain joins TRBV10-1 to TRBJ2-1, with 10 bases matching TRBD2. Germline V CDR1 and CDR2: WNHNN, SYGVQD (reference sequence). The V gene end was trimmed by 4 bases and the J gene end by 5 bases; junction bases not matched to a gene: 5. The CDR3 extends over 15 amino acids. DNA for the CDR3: TGCGCCAGCAGTGCCTCAGCGGGAGGGCACAATGAGCAGTTCTTC. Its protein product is CASSASAGGHNEQFF.

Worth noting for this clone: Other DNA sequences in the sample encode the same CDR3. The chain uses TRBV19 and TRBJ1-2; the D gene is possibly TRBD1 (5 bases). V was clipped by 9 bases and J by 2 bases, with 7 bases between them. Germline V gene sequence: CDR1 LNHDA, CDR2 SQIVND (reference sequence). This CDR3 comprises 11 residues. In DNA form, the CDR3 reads TGTGCCAGCAGACAGAACTATGGCTACACCTTC. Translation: CASRQNYGYTF.

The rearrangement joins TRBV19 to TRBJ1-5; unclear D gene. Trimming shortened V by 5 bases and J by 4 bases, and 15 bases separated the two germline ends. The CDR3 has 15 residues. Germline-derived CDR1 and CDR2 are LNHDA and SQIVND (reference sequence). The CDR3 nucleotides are TGTGCCAGTAGTTCGGAAAGAGCGTCGAATCAGCCCCAGCATTTT. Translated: CASSSERASNQPQHF.

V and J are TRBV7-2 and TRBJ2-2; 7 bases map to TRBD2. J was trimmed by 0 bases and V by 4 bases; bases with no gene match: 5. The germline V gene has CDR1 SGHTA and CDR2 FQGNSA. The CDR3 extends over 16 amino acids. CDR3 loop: CASSWLGGSNTGELFF. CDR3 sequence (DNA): TGTGCCAGCAGCTGGTTGGGAGGGTCGAACACCGGGGAGCTGTTTTTT.